This TCR beta chain originates from a study of blood T cell repertoires in COVID-19. Study-wide background: Nucleic acid was either cDNA or gDNA, and it came from T cells, B-cell-depleted T cells, or PBMCs.

Germline V lookup: CDR1 SGHAT, CDR2 FQNNGV. CDR3 size: 14 residues. The germline V and J ends were trimmed by 7 bases and 4 bases, with 15 bases remaining between them. As originally analysed: Amplification of reference gene primers was used by the study to estimate nucleated cell counts. Produced via immunoSEQ multiplex PCR; TCRdb's table is partial and in-frame only. The V and J calls and clone size come from that table; D and trimming were worked out from the DNA. The data hold around 220,000 clones, with approximately 86% observed a single time. What was sequenced was peripheral blood. J is TRBJ2-3 and V is TRBV11-2; D might be TRBD2 (7 bases). The sequence was obtained from a man aged 18 to 30 with active or convalescent COVID-19. The CDR3 spells CASTLGGRSDTQYF. The CDR3 DNA follows: TGTGCCAGCACTCTCGGGGGGCGGTCAGATACGCAGTATTTT.